A selection of T cell receptor beta chains follows, all from one sample in a study of blood T cells in healthy people across ages. TCRdb ran MiXCR on the 5' RACE reads and lists one entry per CDR3 protein. The sample shows fewer than 2 million distinct CDR3 sequences, about two fifths of them seen only once. What was sequenced was blood. The source is a human donor in good health. Each CDR3 is given with its conserved first and last residue.

j_gene | v_gene | CDR3aa
TRBJ1-2 | TRBV29-1 | CSVGQGDPANYGYTF
TRBJ1-1 | TRBV6-6 | CASSYMGQGNTEAFF
TRBJ2-1 | TRBV6-6 | CATAFAALWNEQFF
TRBJ2-7 | TRBV5-1 | CASSTGHTSYEQYF
TRBJ2-3 | TRBV4-3 | CASSQGGGASTDTQYF
TRBJ2-7 | TRBV28 | CASSLTLDGGSSYEQYF
TRBJ2-4 | TRBV4-1 | CASSQEAGLNIQYF
TRBJ1-5 | TRBV6-1 | CASSESIGQTYQPQHF
TRBJ1-2 | TRBV12-3/TRBV12-4 | CASSFRGATYGYTF
TRBJ2-1 | TRBV5-1 | CASSPGGQGAFF
TRBJ1-2 | TRBV20-1 | CSAGGTARYNYGYTF
TRBJ1-1 | TRBV7-9 | CASSPWTGGEAFF
TRBJ1-4 | TRBV4-1 | CASSQGSVGRGEKLFF
TRBJ1-1 | TRBV25-1 | CASSGGERTEAFF
TRBJ1-2 | TRBV7-2 | CASSLGQTTGLLRYTF
TRBJ2-1 | TRBV5-1 | CASSSIDRSNEQFF
TRBJ1-2 | TRBV20-1 | CSAFQPPRRSLPNYGYTF
TRBJ1-6 | TRBV27 | CASSRVWDRQNSPLHF
TRBJ2-5 | TRBV12-3/TRBV12-4 | CASSPTSGYGLTQYF
TRBJ1-2 | TRBV12-3/TRBV12-4 | CASSPGGVDYGYTF